This T cell receptor beta chain was sequenced in a study of vaccination and CD4 T cells after COVID-19. Study as a whole: Overlapping spike peptides served as the stimulus for the cells. These peptides came from SARS-CoV-2 and from the common cold coronaviruses HCoV-NL63, HCoV-OC43 and HCoV-229E.

In the case of this clonotype: Its specificity is not known.

Cultured CD4+ T-cell DNA underwent Oncomine TCR Beta short-read sequencing. It was from cultured CD4+ T cells that genomic DNA was extracted. One entry per CDR3 protein results from TCRdb running MiXCR on the PCR reads. The profile covers about 22,000 distinct CDR3 sequences, with approximately 40% appearing a single time and about 5% taken by the ten largest. As for treatment: approximately 9-day PBMC culture with coronavirus spike peptide pools or control peptides (ViraFEST assay). Expanded clonotypes were found by TCR sequencing after peptide-pool stimulation (ViraFEST). Trimming removed 5 bases at V and 0 bases at J, with 10 bases between. CDR3 length: 14 amino acids. Germline-derived CDR1 and CDR2 are SGHAT and FQDESV (reference sequence).

The clonotype originates from a human donor who had recovered from COVID-19. Sequences were derived from CD4+ T cells from blood, cultured in vitro, sampled before SARS-CoV-2 vaccination. J is TRBJ1-1 and V is TRBV11-1; weak D call: TRBD1 (5 bases). CDR3 coding DNA: TGTGCCAGCAGCCCACAGGATATGAACACTGAAGCTTTCTTT. Translation: CASSPQDMNTEAFF. The complete variable domain, with remaining parts taken from reference TRBV11-1 and TRBJ1-1, reads EAEVAQSPRYKITEKSQAVAFWCDPISGHATLYWYRQILGQGPELLVQFQDESVVDDSQLPKDRFSAERLKGVDSTLKIQPAELGDSAMYLCASSPQDMNTEAFFGQGTRLTVV.